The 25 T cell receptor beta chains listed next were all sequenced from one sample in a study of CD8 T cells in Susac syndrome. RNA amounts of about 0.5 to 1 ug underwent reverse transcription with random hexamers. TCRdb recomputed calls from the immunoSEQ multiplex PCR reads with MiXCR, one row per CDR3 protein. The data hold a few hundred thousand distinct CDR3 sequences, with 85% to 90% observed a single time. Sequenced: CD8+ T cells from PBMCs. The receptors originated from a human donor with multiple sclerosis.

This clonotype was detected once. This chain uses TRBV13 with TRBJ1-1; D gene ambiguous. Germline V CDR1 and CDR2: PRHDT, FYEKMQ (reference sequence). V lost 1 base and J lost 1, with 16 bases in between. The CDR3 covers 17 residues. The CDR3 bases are TGTGCCAGCAGCTTAGCCCCGGTCGGAACTCCGAACACTGAAGCTTTCTTT. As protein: CASSLAPVGTPNTEAFF.

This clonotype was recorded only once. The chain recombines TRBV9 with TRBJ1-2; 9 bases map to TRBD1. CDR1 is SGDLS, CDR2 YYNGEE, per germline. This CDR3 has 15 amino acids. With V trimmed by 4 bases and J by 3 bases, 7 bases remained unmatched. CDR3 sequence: CASSPRTGDHYGYTF. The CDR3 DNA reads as TGTGCCAGCAGCCCTAGGACAGGGGATCACTATGGCTACACCTTC.

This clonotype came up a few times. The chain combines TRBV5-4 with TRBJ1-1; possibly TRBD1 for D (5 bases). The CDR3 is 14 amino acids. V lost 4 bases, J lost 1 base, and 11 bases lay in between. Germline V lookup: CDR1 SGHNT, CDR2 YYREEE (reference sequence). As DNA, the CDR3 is TGTGCCAGCAGCCAGGGTTTCGGGAACACTGAAGCTTTCTTT. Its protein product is CASSQGFGNTEAFF.

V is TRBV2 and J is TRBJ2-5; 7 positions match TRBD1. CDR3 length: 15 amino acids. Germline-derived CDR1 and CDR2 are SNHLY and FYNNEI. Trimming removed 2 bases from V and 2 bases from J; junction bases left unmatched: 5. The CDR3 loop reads CASSEMEQGQETQYF. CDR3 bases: TGTGCCAGCAGTGAAATGGAACAGGGGCAAGAGACCCAGTACTTC. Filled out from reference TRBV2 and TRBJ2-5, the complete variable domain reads EPEVTQTPSHQVTQMGQEVILRCVPISNHLYFYWYRQILGQKVEFLVSFYNNEISEKSEIFDDQFSVERPDGSNFTLKIRSTKLEDSAMYFCASSEMEQGQETQYFGPGTRLLVL.

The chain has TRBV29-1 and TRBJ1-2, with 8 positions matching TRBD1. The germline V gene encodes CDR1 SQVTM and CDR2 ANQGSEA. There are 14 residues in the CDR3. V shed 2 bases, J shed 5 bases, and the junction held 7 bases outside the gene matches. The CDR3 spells CSVEFQGAGYGYTF. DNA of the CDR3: TGCAGCGTTGAATTCCAGGGGGCTGGGTATGGCTACACCTTC.

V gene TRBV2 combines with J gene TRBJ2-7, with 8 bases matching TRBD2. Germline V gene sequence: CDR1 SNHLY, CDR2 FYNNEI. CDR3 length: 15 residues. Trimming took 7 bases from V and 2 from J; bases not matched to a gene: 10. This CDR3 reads CASTLETSGTYEQYF. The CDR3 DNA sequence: TGTGCCAGCACCTTGGAAACTAGCGGTACCTACGAGCAGTACTTC.

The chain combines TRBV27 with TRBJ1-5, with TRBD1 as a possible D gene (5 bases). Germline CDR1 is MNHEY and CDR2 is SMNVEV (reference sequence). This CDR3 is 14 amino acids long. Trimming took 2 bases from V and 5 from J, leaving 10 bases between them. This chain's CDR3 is CASSLPGFDQPQHF. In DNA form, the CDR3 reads TGTGCCAGCAGTTTACCAGGGTTTGATCAGCCCCAGCATTTT.

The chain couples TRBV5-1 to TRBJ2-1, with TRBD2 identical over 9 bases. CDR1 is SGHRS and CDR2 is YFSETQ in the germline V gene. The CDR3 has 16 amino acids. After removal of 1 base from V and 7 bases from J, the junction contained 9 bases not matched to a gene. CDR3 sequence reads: CASSLLPSGVRNEQFF. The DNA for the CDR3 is TGCGCCAGCAGCTTGCTTCCTAGCGGGGTACGTAATGAGCAGTTCTTC. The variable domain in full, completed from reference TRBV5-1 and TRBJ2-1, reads KAGVTQTPRYLIKTRGQQVTLSCSPISGHRSVSWYQQTPGQGLQFLFEYFSETQRNKGNFPGRFSGRQFSNSRSEMNVSTLELGDSALYLCASSLLPSGVRNEQFFGPGTRLTVL.

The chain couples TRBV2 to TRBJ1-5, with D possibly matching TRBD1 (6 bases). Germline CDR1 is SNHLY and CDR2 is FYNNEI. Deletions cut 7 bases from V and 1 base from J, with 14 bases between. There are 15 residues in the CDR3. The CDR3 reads CASTQRTESNQPQHF. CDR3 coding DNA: TGTGCCAGCACTCAACGGACAGAAAGCAATCAGCCCCAGCATTTT.

Here the CDR3 reads CASSTGPYPYEQYF. The CDR3 region has the DNA TGTGCCAGCAGTACAGGGCCGTATCCCTACGAGCAGTACTTC. V usage is TRBV6-5 and J usage is TRBJ2-7; the D gene is possibly TRBD1 (6 bases). V was cut by 5 bases and J by 2 bases, with 13 bases left in between. The length of the CDR3 is 14 residues. Germline V CDR1 and CDR2: MNHEY, SVGAGI.

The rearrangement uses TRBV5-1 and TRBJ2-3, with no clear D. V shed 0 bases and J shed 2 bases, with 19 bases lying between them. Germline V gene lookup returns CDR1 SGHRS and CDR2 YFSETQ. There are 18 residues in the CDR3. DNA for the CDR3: TGCGCCAGCAGCTTGGCCGAAGTCTACCCAACCAACACAGATACGCAGTATTTT. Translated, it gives CASSLAEVYPTNTDTQYF.

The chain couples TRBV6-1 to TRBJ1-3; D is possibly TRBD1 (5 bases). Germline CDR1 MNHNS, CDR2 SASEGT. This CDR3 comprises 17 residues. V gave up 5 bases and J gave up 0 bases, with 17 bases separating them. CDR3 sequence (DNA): TGTGCCAGCAGTACAAAGACGGGGCCCATCTCTGGAAACACCATATATTTT. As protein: CASSTKTGPISGNTIYF.

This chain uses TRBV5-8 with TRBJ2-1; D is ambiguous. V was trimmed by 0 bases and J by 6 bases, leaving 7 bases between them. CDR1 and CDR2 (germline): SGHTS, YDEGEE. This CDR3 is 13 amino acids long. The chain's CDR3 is CASSLGSFNEQFF. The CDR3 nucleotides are TGTGCCAGCAGCTTGGGGAGTTTCAATGAGCAGTTCTTC. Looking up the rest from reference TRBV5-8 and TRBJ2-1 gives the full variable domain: EAGVTQSPTHLIKTRGQQATLRCSPISGHTSVYWYQQALGLGLQFLLWYDEGEERNRGNFPPRFSGRQFPNYSSELNVNALELEDSALYLCASSLGSFNEQFFGPGTRLTVL.

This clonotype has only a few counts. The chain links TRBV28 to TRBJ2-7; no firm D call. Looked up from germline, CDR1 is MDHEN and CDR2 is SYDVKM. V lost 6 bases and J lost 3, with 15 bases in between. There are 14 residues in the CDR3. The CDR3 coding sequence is TGTGCCAGCAGCTTAGGCATCCGAGGCTACGAGCAGTACTTC. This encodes CASSLGIRGYEQYF.

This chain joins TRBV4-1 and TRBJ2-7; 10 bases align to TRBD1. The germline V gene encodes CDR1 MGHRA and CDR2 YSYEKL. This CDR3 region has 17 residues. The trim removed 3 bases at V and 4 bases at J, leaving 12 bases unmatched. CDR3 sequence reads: CASSQLPGQGTVYEQYF. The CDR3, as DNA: TGCGCCAGCAGCCAGTTACCGGGACAGGGGACCGTATACGAGCAGTACTTC.

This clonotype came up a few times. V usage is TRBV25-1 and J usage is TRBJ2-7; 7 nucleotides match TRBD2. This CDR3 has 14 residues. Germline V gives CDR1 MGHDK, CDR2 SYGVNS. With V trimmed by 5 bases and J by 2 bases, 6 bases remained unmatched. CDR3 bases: TGTGCCAGCAGTTTTGGCGGGGGAGCCTACGAGCAGTACTTC. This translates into CASSFGGGAYEQYF.

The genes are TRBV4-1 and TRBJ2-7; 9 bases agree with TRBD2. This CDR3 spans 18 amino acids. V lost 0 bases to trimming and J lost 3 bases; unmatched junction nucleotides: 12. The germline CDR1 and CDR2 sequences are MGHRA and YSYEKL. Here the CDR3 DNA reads TGCGCCAGCAGCCAAGATGCGAGGGCGGGAGGGCCTTTCTACGAGCAGTACTTC. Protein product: CASSQDARAGGPFYEQYF.

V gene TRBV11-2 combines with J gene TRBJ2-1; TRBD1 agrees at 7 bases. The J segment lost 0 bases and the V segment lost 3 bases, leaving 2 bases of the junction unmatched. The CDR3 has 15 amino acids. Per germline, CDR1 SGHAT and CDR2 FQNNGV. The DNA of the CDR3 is TGTGCCAGCAGCTTGGGACAGATCTCCTACAATGAGCAGTTCTTC. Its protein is CASSLGQISYNEQFF.

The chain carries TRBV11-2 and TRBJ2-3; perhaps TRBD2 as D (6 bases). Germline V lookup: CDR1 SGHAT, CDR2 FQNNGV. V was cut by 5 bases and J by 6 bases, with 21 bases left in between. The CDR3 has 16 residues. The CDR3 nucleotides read TGTGCCAGCAGCGACTTCCAGGGACTCCTGCGGGATACGCAGTATTTT. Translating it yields CASSDFQGLLRDTQYF.

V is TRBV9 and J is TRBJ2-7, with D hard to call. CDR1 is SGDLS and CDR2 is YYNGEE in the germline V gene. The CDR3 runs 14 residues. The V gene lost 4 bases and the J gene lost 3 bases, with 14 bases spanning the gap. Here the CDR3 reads CASSPPDQSYEQYF. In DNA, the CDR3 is TGTGCCAGCAGCCCCCCGGACCAGAGCTACGAGCAGTACTTC.

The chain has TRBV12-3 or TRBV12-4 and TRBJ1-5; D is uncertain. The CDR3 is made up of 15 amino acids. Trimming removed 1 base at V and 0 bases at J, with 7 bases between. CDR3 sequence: CASSLETHSNQPQHF. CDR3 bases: TGTGCCAGCAGTTTAGAAACACATAGCAATCAGCCCCAGCATTTT.

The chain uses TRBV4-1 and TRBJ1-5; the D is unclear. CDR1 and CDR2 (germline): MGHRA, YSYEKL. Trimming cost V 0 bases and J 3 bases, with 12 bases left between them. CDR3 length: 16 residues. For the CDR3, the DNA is TGCGCCAGCAGCCAAGATAGGATGCAGATCAATCAGCCCCAGCATTTT. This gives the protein CASSQDRMQINQPQHF.

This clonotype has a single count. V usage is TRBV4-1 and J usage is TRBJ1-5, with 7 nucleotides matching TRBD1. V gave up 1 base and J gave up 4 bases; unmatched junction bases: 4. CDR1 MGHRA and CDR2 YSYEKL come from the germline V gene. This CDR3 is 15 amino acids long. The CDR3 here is CASSQAATGNQPQHF. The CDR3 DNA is TGCGCCAGCAGCCAAGCAGCGACAGGGAATCAGCCCCAGCATTTT.

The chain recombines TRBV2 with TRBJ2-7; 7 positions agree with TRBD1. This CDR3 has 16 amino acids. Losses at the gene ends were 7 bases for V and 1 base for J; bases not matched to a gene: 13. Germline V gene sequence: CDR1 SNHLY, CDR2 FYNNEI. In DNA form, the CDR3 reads TGTGCCAGCAAATACCCCCCCACAGGGGATTCCTACGAGCAGTACTTC. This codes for CASKYPPTGDSYEQYF.

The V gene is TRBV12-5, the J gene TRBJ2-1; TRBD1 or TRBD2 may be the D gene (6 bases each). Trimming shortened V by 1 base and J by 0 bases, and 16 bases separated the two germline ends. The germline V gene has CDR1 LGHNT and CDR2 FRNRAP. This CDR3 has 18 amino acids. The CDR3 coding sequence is TGTGCTAGTGGTTTGGCTCAGGGGAGGAAGAGCTCCTACAATGAGCAGTTCTTC. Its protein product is CASGLAQGRKSSYNEQFF.